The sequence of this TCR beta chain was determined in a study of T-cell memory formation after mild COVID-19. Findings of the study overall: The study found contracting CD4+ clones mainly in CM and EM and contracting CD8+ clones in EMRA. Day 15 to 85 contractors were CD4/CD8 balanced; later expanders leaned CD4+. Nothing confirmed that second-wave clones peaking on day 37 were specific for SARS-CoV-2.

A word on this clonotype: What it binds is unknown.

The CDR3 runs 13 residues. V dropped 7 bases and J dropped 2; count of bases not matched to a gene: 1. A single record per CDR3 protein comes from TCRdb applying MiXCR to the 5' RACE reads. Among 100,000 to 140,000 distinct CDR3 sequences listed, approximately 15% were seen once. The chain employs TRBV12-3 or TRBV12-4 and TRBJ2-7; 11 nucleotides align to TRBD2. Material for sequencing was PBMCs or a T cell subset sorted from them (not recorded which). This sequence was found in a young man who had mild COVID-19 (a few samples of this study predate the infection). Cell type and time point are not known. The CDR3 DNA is TGTGCCAGCAATAGCGGGGGGGCCTACGAGCAGTACTTC. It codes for CASNSGGAYEQYF.